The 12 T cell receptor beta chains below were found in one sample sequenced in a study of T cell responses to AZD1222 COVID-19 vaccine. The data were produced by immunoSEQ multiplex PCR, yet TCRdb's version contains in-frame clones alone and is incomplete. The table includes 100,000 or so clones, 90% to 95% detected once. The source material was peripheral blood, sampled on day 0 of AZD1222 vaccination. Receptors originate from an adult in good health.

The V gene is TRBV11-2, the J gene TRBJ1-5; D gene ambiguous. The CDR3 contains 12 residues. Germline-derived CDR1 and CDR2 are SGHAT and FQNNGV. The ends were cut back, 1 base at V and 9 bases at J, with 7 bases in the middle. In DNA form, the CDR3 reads TGTGCCAGCAGCTTAGGACCAGGGCCCCAGCATTTT. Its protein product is CASSLGPGPQHF.

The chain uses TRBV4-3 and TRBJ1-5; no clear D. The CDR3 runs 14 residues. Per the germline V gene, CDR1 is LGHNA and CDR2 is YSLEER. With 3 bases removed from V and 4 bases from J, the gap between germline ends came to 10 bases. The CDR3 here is CASSHRPGNQPQHF. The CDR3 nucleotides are TGCGCCAGCAGCCACCGACCCGGGAATCAGCCCCAGCATTTT.

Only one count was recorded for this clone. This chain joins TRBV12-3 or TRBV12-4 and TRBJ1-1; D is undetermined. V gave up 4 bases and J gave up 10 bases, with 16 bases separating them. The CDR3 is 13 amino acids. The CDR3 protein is CASSSLPSRGAFF. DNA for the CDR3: TGTGCCAGCAGTTCCCTGCCTAGCCGGGGAGCTTTCTTT.

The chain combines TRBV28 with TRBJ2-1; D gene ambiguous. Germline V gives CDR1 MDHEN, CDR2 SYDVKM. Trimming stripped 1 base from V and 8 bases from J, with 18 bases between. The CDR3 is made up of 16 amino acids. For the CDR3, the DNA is TGTGCCAGCAGTTTATTGAGTAGAATAAAAGTCTATGAGCAGTTCTTC. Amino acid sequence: CASSLLSRIKVYEQFF.

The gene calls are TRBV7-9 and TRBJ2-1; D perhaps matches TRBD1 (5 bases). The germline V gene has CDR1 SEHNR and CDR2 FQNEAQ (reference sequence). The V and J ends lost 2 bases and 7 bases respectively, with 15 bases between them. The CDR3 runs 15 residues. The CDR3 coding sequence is TGTGCCAGCAGCTTAATCAGGGCGCGAGAAAATGAGCAGTTCTTC. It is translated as CASSLIRARENEQFF.

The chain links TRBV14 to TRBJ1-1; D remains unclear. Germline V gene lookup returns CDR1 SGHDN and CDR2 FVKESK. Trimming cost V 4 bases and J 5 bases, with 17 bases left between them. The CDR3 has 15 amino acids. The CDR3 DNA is TGTGCCAGCAGCCCCAAGAGTCGGGTTGGTACTGAAGCTTTCTTT. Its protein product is CASSPKSRVGTEAFF.

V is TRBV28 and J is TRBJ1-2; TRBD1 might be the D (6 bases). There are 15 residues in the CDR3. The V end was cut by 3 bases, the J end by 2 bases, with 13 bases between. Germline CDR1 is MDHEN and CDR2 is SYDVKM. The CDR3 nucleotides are TGTGCCAGCAGTTTCCCCGCAGGGGCGAACTATGGCTACACCTTC. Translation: CASSFPAGANYGYTF.

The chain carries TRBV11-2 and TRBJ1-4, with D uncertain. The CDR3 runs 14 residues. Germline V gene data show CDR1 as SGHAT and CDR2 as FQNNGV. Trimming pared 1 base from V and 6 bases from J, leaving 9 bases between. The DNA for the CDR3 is TGTGCCAGCAGCTTAGCAGGAGCCCATGAAAAACTGTTTTTT. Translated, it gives CASSLAGAHEKLFF.

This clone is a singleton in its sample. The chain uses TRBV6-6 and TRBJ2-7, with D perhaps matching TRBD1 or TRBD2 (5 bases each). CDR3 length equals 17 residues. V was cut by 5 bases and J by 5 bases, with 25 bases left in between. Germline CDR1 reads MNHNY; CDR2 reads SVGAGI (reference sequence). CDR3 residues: CASSLRNPGDPMNEQYF. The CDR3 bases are TGTGCCAGCAGTCTCCGGAACCCCGGGGACCCTATGAACGAGCAGTACTTC.

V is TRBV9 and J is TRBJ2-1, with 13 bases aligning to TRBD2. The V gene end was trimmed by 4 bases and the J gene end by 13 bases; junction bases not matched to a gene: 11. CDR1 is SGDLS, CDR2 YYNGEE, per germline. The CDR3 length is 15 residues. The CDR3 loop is CASSTHTSGGAQQFF. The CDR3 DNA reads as TGTGCCAGCAGCACACACACTAGCGGGGGGGCCCAACAGTTCTTC.

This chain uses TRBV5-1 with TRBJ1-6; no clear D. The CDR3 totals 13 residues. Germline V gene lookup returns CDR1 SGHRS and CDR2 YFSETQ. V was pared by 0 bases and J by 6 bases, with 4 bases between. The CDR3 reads CASSLDLNSPLHF. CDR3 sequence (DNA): TGCGCCAGCAGCTTGGATCTTAATTCACCCCTCCACTTT.

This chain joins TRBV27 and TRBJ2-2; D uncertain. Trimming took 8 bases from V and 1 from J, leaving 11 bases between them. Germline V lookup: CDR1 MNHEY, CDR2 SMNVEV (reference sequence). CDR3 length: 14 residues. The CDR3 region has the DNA TGTGCCAGCTCCACCAGGAGGAACACCGGGGAGCTGTTTTTT. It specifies CASSTRRNTGELFF.